These T cell receptor beta chains were read from a single sample in a study of T cell changes during pregnancy in multiple sclerosis. TCRdb's copy holds only in-frame clones and misses some; the assay was immunoSEQ multiplex PCR. The data hold tens of thousands of clones, with about 93% observed a single time. The sample was CD8+ T cells from peripheral blood mononuclear cells, taken after pregnancy. These receptors all stem from a female donor with multiple sclerosis, enrolled in a pregnancy study. The CDR3 runs from the conserved cysteine through the conserved F or W. The D gene is left open where the match is weak. A row's size may be missing; if present it is once, few, many or a size class.

abundance,j_gene,v_gene,d_gene,CDR3nt,CDR3aa
.,TRBJ2-4,TRBV4-1,TRBD1,TGCGCCAGCAGCCATTCTCCCCGGGACAGGGAAGACATTCAGTACTTC,CASSHSPRDREDIQYF
.,TRBJ2-1,TRBV28,.,TGTGCCAGCAGTTTAGGGGGGAATTACAATGAGCAGTTCTTC,CASSLGGNYNEQFF
.,TRBJ2-1,TRBV6-1,TRBD2,TGTGCCAGCCAGCTAGCGGGGGGAATCAATGAGCAGTTCTTC,CASQLAGGINEQFF
.,TRBJ2-7,TRBV9,.,TGTGCCAGCAGCGTTGCCGGGTCTAGCTCCTACGAGCAGTACTTC,CASSVAGSSSYEQYF
.,TRBJ2-7,TRBV27,.,TGTGCCAGCAGTCATTCAGAGGGGGTTGCCTACGAGCAGTACTTC,CASSHSEGVAYEQYF
.,TRBJ1-1,TRBV2,.,TGTGCCAGCAGGTCATGGGGGGGGGCTGACACTGAAGCTTTCTTT,CASRSWGGADTEAFF
.,TRBJ2-1,TRBV11-2,TRBD1,TGTGCCAGCAGTATCGGACAGGGGGGAAATGAGCAGTTCTTC,CASSIGQGGNEQFF
.,TRBJ2-5,TRBV7-9,.,TGTGCCAGCAGCTTAGGGCAGTCCCAAGAGACCCAGTACTTC,CASSLGQSQETQYF
.,TRBJ2-1,TRBV4-1,.,TGCGCCAGCAGCCTCCGGGACTTCAATGAGCAGTTCTTC,CASSLRDFNEQFF
.,TRBJ1-3,TRBV7-9,.,TGTGCCAGCAGCTCACCACTGCAGGGGCCTGGAAACACCATATATTTT,CASSSPLQGPGNTIYF
.,TRBJ2-3,TRBV7-2,TRBD2,TGTGCCAGCAGCGCAGCTAGCGGGAGGGCCCACGATACGCAGTATTTT,CASSAASGRAHDTQYF
.,TRBJ2-2,TRBV29-1,TRBD1,TGCAGCGTTGAGCTTGTGAAGGACAGGGGACCGACCGGGGAGCTGTTTTTT,CSVELVKDRGPTGELFF
.,TRBJ1-1,TRBV7-3,TRBD1,TGTGCCAGCAGCTTAGGACGGGACAGGACGGACGCTGAAGCTTTCTTT,CASSLGRDRTDAEAFF
.,TRBJ1-1,TRBV9,.,TGTGCCAGCAGCTCGCCGACAGGAACGAACACTGAAGCTTTCTTT,CASSSPTGTNTEAFF
.,TRBJ2-1,TRBV7-2,.,TGTGCCAGCAGCTTAGCTTTCTCCGGTTCGGGGGAAGGCGTGAATGAGCAGTTCTTC,CASSLAFSGSGEGVNEQFF
.,TRBJ2-7,TRBV11-2,TRBD2,TGTGCCAGCAGCTTAGATCGGTGGGGACTAGCGGGCTACGAGCAGTACTTC,CASSLDRWGLAGYEQYF
.,TRBJ2-1,TRBV27,.,TGTGCCAGCAGTTTGTCGCAGGTCCCCTACAATGAGCAGTTCTTC,CASSLSQVPYNEQFF
.,TRBJ2-7,TRBV7-3,TRBD2,TGTGCCAGCAGCCCGGGGGGCTACGAGCAGTACTTC,CASSPGGYEQYF
few,TRBJ1-1,TRBV19,.,TGTGCCAGTAGTACAGGGATGAACACTGAAGCTTTCTTT,CASSTGMNTEAFF
.,TRBJ2-7,TRBV27,TRBD1,TGTGCCAGCAGTTTCGAGGGTATGACAGGGAAATACGAGCAGTACTTC,CASSFEGMTGKYEQYF
.,TRBJ2-7,TRBV7-9,TRBD2,TGTGCCAGCAGCTCAAGCGGGGGGGAGAGAACCTACGAGCAGTACTTC,CASSSSGGERTYEQYF
.,TRBJ2-2,TRBV2,.,TGTGCCAGCATCCACACAGTCACCGGGGAGCTGTTTTTT,CASIHTVTGELFF
once,TRBJ1-1,TRBV6-1,.,TGTGCCAGCAGCTTACAGGCGGCTTTTAACACTGAAGCTTTCTTT,CASSLQAAFNTEAFF
.,TRBJ2-2,TRBV15,TRBD1,TGTGCCACAGGACAGGAAGGTACCGGGGAGCTGTTTTTT,CATGQEGTGELFF
.,TRBJ1-1,TRBV7-9,.,TGTGCCAGCAGCGGAGGCCCCGGGACTTTCTTT,CASSGGPGTFF
.,TRBJ1-1,TRBV27,.,TGTGCCAGCAGTTTTGGCAGCGGTAACACTGAAGCTTTCTTT,CASSFGSGNTEAFF
few,TRBJ2-7,TRBV7-9,.,TGCGCCAGCAGCCAAGAATCGGGGGGCGCCTACGAGCAGTACTTC,CASSQESGGAYEQYF
.,TRBJ2-5,TRBV9,TRBD2,TGTGCCAGCAGCGCTAGCGGGGGTTTCCAAGAGACCCAGTACTTC,CASSASGGFQETQYF
once,TRBJ2-1,TRBV7-6,.,TGTGCCAGCAGCTTAAGTCTTGGGAGTGCCTACAATGAGCAGTTCTTC,CASSLSLGSAYNEQFF
once,TRBJ2-2,TRBV6-6,TRBD1,TGTGCCAGCAGTTACGGGCAGGGGGCGTGGGAGCTGTTTTTT,CASSYGQGAWELFF
.,TRBJ2-2,TRBV7-9,TRBD1,TGTGCCAGCAGCTTACAGGGGGCGCAACCCGGGGAGCTGTTTTTT,CASSLQGAQPGELFF
.,TRBJ1-1,TRBV18,.,TGTGCCAGCTCACCCTCGGCAGGGATGGACACTGAAGCTTTCTTT,CASSPSAGMDTEAFF
.,TRBJ2-1,TRBV29-1,TRBD2,TGCAGCGTTGAATTTGCGGGGGGCACCTACAATGAGCAGTTCTTC,CSVEFAGGTYNEQFF
.,TRBJ2-3,TRBV2,.,TGTGCCAGCAGCCACCGGAGGGCGGGAGATACGCAGTATTTT,CASSHRRAGDTQYF
.,TRBJ2-2,TRBV27,TRBD2,TGTGCCAGCAGTTTATGGCACGGACTAGCGGGAGAGGGAAACACCGGGGAGCTGTTTTTT,CASSLWHGLAGEGNTGELFF
.,TRBJ2-6,TRBV15,TRBD1,TGTGCCACCAGCAGCCCCGGGACAGGGGGGTTCTCTGGGGCCAACGTCCTGACTTTC,CATSSPGTGGFSGANVLTF
.,TRBJ1-1,TRBV9,.,TGTGCCAGCAGCGTGGGCCTGGGAGACACTGAAGCTTTCTTT,CASSVGLGDTEAFF
once,TRBJ1-3,TRBV19,.,TGTGCCAGTAGTCTACAGGGAGCTGGAAACACCATATATTTT,CASSLQGAGNTIYF
.,TRBJ1-4,TRBV5-8,.,TGTGCCAGCAGCCCGATTGGAGGTGAAAAACTGTTTTTT,CASSPIGGEKLFF
.,TRBJ2-5,TRBV11-2,.,TGTGCCAGCAGCTCCCCGGGACATACCGAAGAGACCCAGTACTTC,CASSSPGHTEETQYF
.,TRBJ2-3,TRBV2,.,TGTGCCAGCAGTGAGTCACTATCCTCCACAGATACGCAGTATTTT,CASSESLSSTDTQYF
.,TRBJ2-1,TRBV5-8,TRBD2,TGTGCCAGCAGCTCCCGTAGTAGCGGGGGGGCTGTTGAGCAGTTCTTC,CASSSRSSGGAVEQFF
.,TRBJ2-7,TRBV19,TRBD1,TGTGCCAGTAGTATTTACAGGGGATCCTCCTACGAGCAGTACTTC,CASSIYRGSSYEQYF
.,TRBJ2-7,TRBV6-6,.,TGTGCCAGCAGCCCCGGGACATACACCTACGAGCAGTACTTC,CASSPGTYTYEQYF
.,TRBJ2-7,TRBV21-1,.,TGTGCCAGGAGCTCCTACGAGCAGTACTTC,CARSSYEQYF
.,TRBJ2-7,TRBV4-1,TRBD1,TGCGCCAGCAGCCAATACCAGGGACAGGGAGGCTACGAGCAGTACTTC,CASSQYQGQGGYEQYF
.,TRBJ2-7,TRBV7-8,TRBD2,TGTGCCAGCATCCCCCAAGGGCGGGAGTTTGACATGGGCGGCGAGCAGTACTTC,CASIPQGREFDMGGEQYF
.,TRBJ1-1,TRBV7-9,TRBD1,TGTGCCAGCAGCTTGGGACAGGGGACTGAAGCTTTCTTT,CASSLGQGTEAFF
.,TRBJ2-1,TRBV4-3,.,TGCGCCAGCAGCCAAGCGACCCTTAAAGTCAGGGATGAGCAGTTCTTC,CASSQATLKVRDEQFF
.,TRBJ1-1,TRBV4-1,.,TGCGCCAGCAGCCAAGCACACGGACAGTGGGAAGCTTTCTTT,CASSQAHGQWEAFF
.,TRBJ2-1,TRBV7-5,.,TGTGTCAGAAGCTTAGGACTAGCGGGAGCGGAGTACAATGAGCAGTTCTTC,CVRSLGLAGAEYNEQFF
.,TRBJ2-7,TRBV7-6,TRBD2,TGTGCCAGCAGCCATTCCCGCGACAGGGCAAGCCTAGCGGGAGAGTACGAGCAGTACTTC,CASSHSRDRASLAGEYEQYF
.,TRBJ2-5,TRBV7-6,TRBD2,TGTGCCAGCAGCTTAGTGTTAGCGGGTCAAGAGACCCAGTACTTC,CASSLVLAGQETQYF
.,TRBJ2-2,TRBV5-1,TRBD2,TGCGCCAGCAGCTTTAGACTAGCGGGAATGATCGGGGAGCTGTTTTTT,CASSFRLAGMIGELFF
.,TRBJ2-5,TRBV7-9,.,TGTGCCAGCAGCTTACGCGGGGAGGAGGAGACCCAGTACTTC,CASSLRGEEETQYF
.,TRBJ2-7,TRBV4-3,.,TGCGCCAGCAGCCAACTAAGGGGGTTCTCTCGGGAGCAGTACTTC,CASSQLRGFSREQYF
.,TRBJ2-4,TRBV19,TRBD1,TGTGCCAGTAGTGAGGCAGGGGGCTCAGCCAAAAACATTCAGTACTTC,CASSEAGGSAKNIQYF